This T cell receptor beta chain was found in a study of breast tumors, draining lymph nodes, adjacent tissues (dated by TCRdb to 2016 to 2017). For context, the study as a whole: The study compared TCR beta repertoires across tumor, adjacent nontumor tissue and axillary lymph nodes from breast cancer patients. In human breast cancer, the study set out to assess how tumor, surrounding tissue and draining lymph node repertoires relate to one another and whether T cells might be exchanged between them. What the study reported, not specific to this receptor: In luminal-like breast cancer, tumor and nontumor tissue repertoires resembled each other significantly more than in basal-like breast cancer. Tumor T-cell repertoires showed less diversity than lymph node repertoires and more diversity than nontumor tissue repertoires, and tumor T-cell repertoires showed preferential V and J gene usage. The data were considered consistent with most tumor T cells being derived from the lymph node and subsequently expanding within tumor tissue. The study presented the conclusion that tumor T cells originate in lymph nodes as consistent with a hypothesis, not as something directly demonstrated.

The axillary draining lymph nodes of breast cancer patients were the source of the lymph node samples. TCRdb shows the sequencer as Illumina HiSeq 2000. Multiplex PCR amplification was used to generate the TCR beta chain libraries. High-throughput sequencing was used to analyze the amplified TCR beta chain products. Using fastp at Q25 and MiXCR, TCRdb reprocessed the public reads and kept productive beta chains. Every entry covers one CDR3 protein and lists the most common genes and DNA from its rows. For this sample there are tens of thousands of distinct CDR3 sequences; approximately 30% appear just once. 8.1% of the sample rests with the top ten. This clonotype was detected many times. Its antigen target is currently unknown. Per-nucleotide qualities are absent, and no much larger clonotype sits a single base away. CDR1 and CDR2, looked up from the germline V gene, are WSHSY and SAAADI. From the cysteine up to the phenylalanine, the CDR3 has a length of 17 residues. Only the CDR3 portion is preserved as DNA: 51 bases, with reading frame beginning at the first base. Trimming takes 2 bases off V and 7 bases off J; junction bases not matched to a gene: 8.

This TCR was recovered from a female donor with breast cancer. Some clones in this sample may be carry-over from other donors' samples. The V and J genes are TRBV10-2 and TRBJ1-6; 10 central bases correspond to TRBD1. The material sequenced was axillary lymph node tissue. CDR3 reads: CASSEGYPGQGNSPLHF. DNA sequence: TGCGCCAGCAGTGAGGGGTACCCGGGACAGGGGAATTCACCCCTCCACTTT.